The rows below give T cell receptor beta chains drawn from one sample of a study of shared clonotypes between healthy human individuals. Data came from immunoSEQ multiplex PCR; TCRdb stores just in-frame clones and leaves some out. The sample lists approximately 320,000 clones, approximately 79% occurring once. Sequenced input: memory CD4+ T cells sorted from blood. The receptor set was obtained from a man younger than 40 in good health. CDR3s include the opening cysteine and the closing phenylalanine or tryptophan. The D gene is left open where the match is weak. Expanded clones get a size class; other rows say once, few or many, or leave the size out.

V gene	J gene	D gene	clone size	CDR3 protein	CDR3 DNA
TRBV6-5	TRBJ1-2	TRBD1	few	CASSDPGQAHGYTF	TGTGCCAGCAGCGACCCGGGACAGGCGCATGGCTACACCTTC
TRBV7-8	TRBJ2-5	-	-	CASTRPGAGFQETQYF	TGTGCCAGCACCCGGCCGGGGGCAGGGTTCCAAGAGACCCAGTACTTC
TRBV7-9	TRBJ2-7	TRBD1	once	CASSLGQGILEQYF	TGTGCCAGCAGCTTAGGACAGGGGATTTTGGAGCAGTACTTC
TRBV5-5	TRBJ2-2	TRBD2	-	CASRMVAGIGELFF	TGTGCCAGCAGAATGGTAGCGGGAATCGGGGAGCTGTTTTTT
TRBV5-1	TRBJ2-5	TRBD1	once	CASSLAGTGEETQYF	TGCGCCAGCAGCTTAGCCGGGACAGGGGAAGAGACCCAGTACTTC
TRBV20-1	TRBJ2-5	-	-	CSARGEETQYF	TGCAGTGCTAGAGGGGAAGAGACCCAGTACTTC
TRBV5-1	TRBJ1-1	TRBD1	-	CASSSGTGGWTEAFF	TGCGCCAGCAGCTCCGGGACAGGGGGCTGGACTGAAGCTTTCTTT
TRBV11-3	TRBJ2-1	TRBD2	-	CASSLGYGRPLNEQFF	TGTGCCAGCAGCTTAGGGTACGGGAGGCCCCTTAATGAGCAGTTCTTC
TRBV6-1	TRBJ2-7	-	-	CASRNIYEQYF	TGTGCCAGCAGAAACATATACGAGCAGTACTTC
TRBV19	TRBJ2-7	-	-	CASRNTGRDYEQYF	TGTGCCAGTAGGAATACCGGACGGGACTACGAGCAGTACTTC
TRBV19	TRBJ2-1	TRBD2	-	CASSILAGGLSSYNEQFF	TGTGCCAGTAGTATCCTAGCGGGAGGGCTCAGTTCCTACAATGAGCAGTTCTTC
TRBV27	TRBJ2-1	TRBD2	-	CASSLPGLGYNEQFF	TGTGCCAGCAGTTTGCCGGGACTAGGATACAATGAGCAGTTCTTC
TRBV5-1	TRBJ2-5	-	-	CASSQDLETQYF	TGCGCCAGCAGCCAGGATTTAGAGACCCAGTACTTC
TRBV28	TRBJ2-2	TRBD2	-	CASRSGAGELFF	TGTGCCAGCAGGAGCGGGGCCGGGGAGCTGTTTTTT
TRBV2	TRBJ1-2	-	-	CASNSGTNYGYTF	TGTGCCAGCAATTCAGGGACAAACTATGGCTACACCTTC
TRBV27	TRBJ2-3	-	once	CASSLSPKADTQYF	TGTGCCAGCAGTTTATCCCCAAAGGCAGATACGCAGTATTTT